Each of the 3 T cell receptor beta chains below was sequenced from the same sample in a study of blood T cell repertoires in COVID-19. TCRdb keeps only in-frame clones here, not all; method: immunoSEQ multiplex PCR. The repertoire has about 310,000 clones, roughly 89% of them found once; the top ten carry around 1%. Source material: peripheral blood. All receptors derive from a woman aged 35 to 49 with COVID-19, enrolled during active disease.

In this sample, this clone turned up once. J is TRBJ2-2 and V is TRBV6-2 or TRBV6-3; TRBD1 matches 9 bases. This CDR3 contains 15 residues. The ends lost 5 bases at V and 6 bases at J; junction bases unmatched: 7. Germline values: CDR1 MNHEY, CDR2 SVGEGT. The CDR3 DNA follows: TGTGCCAGCAGTCTCAGGACAGGGGTGGCCGGGGAGCTGTTTTTT. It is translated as CASSLRTGVAGELFF.

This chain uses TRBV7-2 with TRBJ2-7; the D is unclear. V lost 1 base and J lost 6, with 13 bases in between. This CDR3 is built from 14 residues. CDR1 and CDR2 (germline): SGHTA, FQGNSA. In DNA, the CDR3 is TGTGCCAGCAGCTTAGACTGGCAGGCCCCCGAGCAGTACTTC. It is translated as CASSLDWQAPEQYF. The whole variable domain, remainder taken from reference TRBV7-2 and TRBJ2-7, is GAGVSQSPSNKVTEKGKDVELRCDPISGHTALYWYRQSLGQGLEFLIYFQGNSAPDKSGLPSDRFSAERTGGSVSTLTIQRTQQEDSAVYLCASSLDWQAPEQYFGPGTRLTVT.

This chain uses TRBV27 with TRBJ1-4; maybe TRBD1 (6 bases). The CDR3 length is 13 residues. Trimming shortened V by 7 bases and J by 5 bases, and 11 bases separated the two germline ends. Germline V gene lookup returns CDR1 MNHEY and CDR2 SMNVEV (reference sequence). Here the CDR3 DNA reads TGTGCCAGCACCACGAGGGGGAATGAAAAACTGTTTTTT. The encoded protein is CASTTRGNEKLFF.